Reported below is one T cell receptor beta chain. Germline lookup yields CDR1 SNHLY and CDR2 FYNNEI. Losses at the gene ends were 6 bases for V and 7 bases for J; bases not matched to a gene: 6. The CDR3 contains 12 residues. The assay was run at survey level. The assay was immunoSEQ multiplex PCR, and TCRdb's table has in-frame clones only and misses some. This repertoire shows fewer than 35,000 clones, less than 90% found once; its top ten account for roughly 3.2%. Specified time point: time of PML onset. The sample belongs to a study of multiple sclerosis patients with progressive multifocal leukoencephalopathy.

The gene calls are TRBV2 and TRBJ2-7; 7 bases agree with TRBD2. This TCR was sampled from a human donor with progressive multifocal leukoencephalopathy. The input for sequencing was PBMCs, taken from a patient treated with natalizumab. DNA for the CDR3: TGTGCCAGCAGGAGGGAGGGCGGGGAGCAGTACTTC. Translating it yields CASRREGGEQYF.